The 18 T cell receptor beta chains given below trace back to one sample, sequenced in a study of T cell repertoires in cytomegalovirus infection. TCRdb reprocessed the reads via MiXCR and lists one record per CDR3 protein. The sample shows about 320,000 distinct CDR3 sequences, around 9.5% of them seen only once. The sequencing sample was made of PBMCs. These receptors were taken from a human donor in good health (CMV status not recorded). Some clones in this sample may be carry-over from other donors' samples.

The V call is TRBV24-1, the J call TRBJ1-6; D call uncertain. From germline, CDR1 is KGHDR and CDR2 SFDVKD. The CDR3 length is 14 residues. V was clipped by 2 bases and J by 10 bases, with 11 bases between them. CDR3 loop: CATSDSSIGSPLHF. CDR3 nucleotide sequence: TGTGCCACCAGTGATTCCTCGATAGGATCACCCCTCCACTTT.

This chain connects TRBV7-9 to TRBJ2-3; D gene ambiguous. V was shortened by 0 bases and J by 3 bases, with 7 bases between the two germline ends. Germline-derived CDR1 and CDR2 are SEHNR and FQNEAQ (reference sequence). The CDR3 totals 14 residues. The CDR3 DNA sequence: TGTGCCAGCAGCTTAGCGGGTGAGACAGATACGCAGTATTTT. Protein sequence: CASSLAGETDTQYF. Together with reference TRBV7-9 and TRBJ2-3, the CDR3 gives the full variable domain: DTGVSQNPRHKITKRGQNVTFRCDPISEHNRLYWYRQTLGQGPEFLTYFQNEAQLEKSRLLSDRFSAERPKGSFSTLEIQRTEQGDSAMYLCASSLAGETDTQYFGPGTRLTVL.

This clonotype has more than one count but fewer than ten. This CDR3 is CASSIGSTDTQYF. The CDR3 region has the DNA TGTGCCAGCAGCATCGGATCCACAGATACGCAGTATTTT. V and J are TRBV7-3 and TRBJ2-3; D is unclear. The CDR3 has 13 amino acids. CDR1 is SGHTA, CDR2 FQGTGA, per germline. V lost 5 bases, J lost 2 bases, and 8 bases lay in between.

In its sample, this clonotype was seen many times. This chain connects TRBV20-1 to TRBJ2-5, with D possibly called TRBD1 or TRBD2 (5 bases each). Germline V gene data show CDR1 as DFQATT and CDR2 as SNEGSKA (reference sequence). The CDR3 is made up of 15 amino acids. With 1 base removed from V and 1 base from J, the gap between germline ends came to 13 bases. The CDR3 sequence: CSARVPWGSQETQYF. The CDR3 DNA sequence: TGCAGTGCTAGAGTCCCTTGGGGGTCCCAAGAGACCCAGTACTTC.

There are many counts of this clonotype. The genes are TRBV28 and TRBJ1-5, with D tentatively TRBD1 (5 bases). Germline values: CDR1 MDHEN, CDR2 SYDVKM. This CDR3 is built from 14 residues. Deletions cut 6 bases from V and 4 bases from J, with 13 bases between. The CDR3 region has the DNA TGTGCCAGCAGAGTTGGGGCAGGTAATCAGCCCCAGCATTTT. Its translation is CASRVGAGNQPQHF.

The chain employs TRBV20-1 and TRBJ2-6; D tentatively reads TRBD1 or TRBD2 (5 bases each). The CDR3 sequence is 14 residues long. The germline V gene has CDR1 DFQATT and CDR2 SNEGSKA (reference sequence). With 7 bases removed from V and 5 bases from J, the gap between germline ends came to 15 bases. Here the CDR3 reads CSVSGRPRANVLTF. The CDR3 coding sequence is TGCAGTGTCTCGGGGCGGCCCCGGGCCAACGTCCTGACTTTC.

In its sample, this clonotype was seen many times. This rearrangement joins TRBV7-2 to TRBJ1-4; 7 nucleotides line up with TRBD1. Germline CDR1 SGHTA, CDR2 FQGNSA. The CDR3 has 15 amino acids. Trimming took 4 bases from V and 3 from J; bases not matched to a gene: 5. The CDR3 is CASSSGDSSNEKLFF. CDR3 nucleotides: TGTGCCAGCAGCTCGGGGGACAGCTCTAATGAAAAACTGTTTTTT.

At least ten counts were recorded for this clonotype. The CDR3 DNA reads TGTGCCAGCAGCCCAGACAGGGCCCAAGAGACCCAGTACTTC. Protein product: CASSPDRAQETQYF. The V and J genes are TRBV7-2 and TRBJ2-5; 7 positions agree with TRBD1. The germline V gene has CDR1 SGHTA and CDR2 FQGNSA. This CDR3 contains 14 residues. The V and J ends lost 5 bases and 1 base, in that order; junction bases with no gene match: 4.

The table lists this clonotype with many counts. The rearrangement links TRBV29-1 to TRBJ2-7; a weak D match, TRBD1 (5 bases). The CDR3 totals 13 residues. CDR1 and CDR2 (germline): SQVTM, ANQGSEA. The V end was cut by 0 bases, the J end by 9 bases, with 15 bases between. The CDR3 DNA follows: TGCAGCGTTGAAGATGGTTTACGGCAGGGGCAGTACTTC. This sequence encodes CSVEDGLRQGQYF.

This clonotype was recorded many times. The chain couples TRBV7-9 to TRBJ2-7, with TRBD2 as a possible D gene (6 bases). The germline V gene encodes CDR1 SEHNR and CDR2 FQNEAQ (reference sequence). V lost 3 bases and J 6 bases, leaving 18 bases between the germline ends. The CDR3 sequence is 15 residues long. The CDR3 region is CASSLAGTPRFEQYF. The CDR3 coding sequence is TGTGCCAGCAGCTTGGCCGGGACTCCCCGGTTCGAGCAGTACTTC.

Ten or more counts support this clonotype. The V call is TRBV5-4, the J call TRBJ2-7; possible D gene TRBD1, 6 bases. The CDR3 consists of 15 residues. Germline V CDR1 and CDR2: SGHNT, YYREEE (reference sequence). V shed 0 bases and J shed 5 bases, with 15 bases lying between them. The CDR3 spells CASSLAGTIVHEQYF. Written as DNA, the CDR3 is TGTGCCAGCAGCTTGGCCGGGACAATAGTCCACGAGCAGTACTTC.

This clonotype was detected a few times. It is unclear where the CDR3 begins or ends on the DNA, so no DNA is shown, and the CDR3 is as TCRdb lists it. V is TRBV12-3 or TRBV12-4 and J is TRBJ2-1; TRBD2 reflects the table's D call only, with no check against the DNA. The CDR3 contains 15 residues when both ends are counted. CDR3 protein: CASSFGEGGYNEQFF.

This clonotype was seen ten or more times. V is TRBV7-3 and J is TRBJ1-4; possible D gene TRBD1, 6 bases. Trimming stripped 2 bases from V and 7 bases from J, with 11 bases between. CDR1 SGHTA and CDR2 FQGTGA come from the germline V gene. The CDR3 sequence is 14 residues long. Here the CDR3 DNA reads TGTGCCAGCAGCTTATCAGGGGCCGGTGAAAAACTGTTTTTT. Its protein is CASSLSGAGEKLFF.

This clonotype came up many times. J is TRBJ2-1 and V is TRBV7-6; D is unresolved. Trimming stripped 2 bases from V and 5 bases from J, with 10 bases between. The CDR3 has 14 residues. Germline-derived CDR1 and CDR2 are SGHVS and FNYEAQ. The CDR3 nucleotides read TGTGCCAGCAGCTTATTGCCCCAAAACAATGAGCAGTTCTTC. It encodes CASSLLPQNNEQFF.

This clonotype was recorded a few times. The chain couples TRBV4-1 to TRBJ1-3, with 11 nucleotides matching TRBD1. V lost 5 bases to trimming and J lost 3 bases; unmatched junction nucleotides: 9. CDR1 is MGHRA and CDR2 is YSYEKL in the germline V gene. The CDR3 is 17 residues long. The CDR3 sequence: CASSSLGTGGYGNTIYF. In DNA form, the CDR3 reads TGCGCCAGCAGCTCTCTTGGGACAGGGGGATATGGAAACACCATATATTTT.

This clonotype was seen a few times. The V call is TRBV19, the J call TRBJ2-1; D remains unclear. Trimming removed 7 bases from V and 4 bases from J, with 11 bases in between. The CDR3 length is 13 residues. Germline values: CDR1 LNHDA, CDR2 SQIVND (reference sequence). Here the CDR3 reads CASKHASYNEQFF. The CDR3 bases are TGTGCCAGTAAGCACGCAAGTTACAATGAGCAGTTCTTC.

The chain couples TRBV7-9 to TRBJ1-2; no firm D call. CDR1 and CDR2 (germline): SEHNR, FQNEAQ (reference sequence). V shed 2 bases and J shed 11 bases, with 12 bases lying between them. The CDR3 covers 12 residues. CDR3 loop: CASSLKGFGYTF. The CDR3 nucleotides read TGTGCCAGCAGCTTAAAGGGTTTTGGTTACACCTTC. Full variable domain (outside the CDR3, taken from reference TRBV7-9 and TRBJ1-2): DTGVSQNPRHKITKRGQNVTFRCDPISEHNRLYWYRQTLGQGPEFLTYFQNEAQLEKSRLLSDRFSAERPKGSFSTLEIQRTEQGDSAMYLCASSLKGFGYTFGSGTRLTVV.

This clonotype was picked up many times. V and J are TRBV12-3 or TRBV12-4 and TRBJ2-1, with 8 bases aligning to TRBD2. V lost 2 bases and J lost 4; bases outside the gene matches: 1. CDR3 size: 14 residues. CDR3 region: CASSLRGGYNEQFF. The CDR3 region has the DNA TGTGCCAGCAGTTTACGGGGGGGGTACAATGAGCAGTTCTTC.